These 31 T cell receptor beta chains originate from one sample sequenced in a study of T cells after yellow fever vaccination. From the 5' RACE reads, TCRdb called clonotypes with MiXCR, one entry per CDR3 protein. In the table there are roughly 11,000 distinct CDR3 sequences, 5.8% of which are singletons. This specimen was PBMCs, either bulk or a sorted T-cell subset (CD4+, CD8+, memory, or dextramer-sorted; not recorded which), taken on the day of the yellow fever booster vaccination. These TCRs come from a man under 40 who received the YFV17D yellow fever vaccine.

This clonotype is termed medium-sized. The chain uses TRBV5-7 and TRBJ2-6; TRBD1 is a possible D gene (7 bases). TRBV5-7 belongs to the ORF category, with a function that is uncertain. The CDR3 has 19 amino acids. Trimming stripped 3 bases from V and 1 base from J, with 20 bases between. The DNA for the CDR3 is TGTGCCAGCAGCTCTACGGGTCGGAGGGGGCCTTCTGGGGCCAACGTCCTGACTTTC. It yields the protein CASSSTGRRGPSGANVLTF.

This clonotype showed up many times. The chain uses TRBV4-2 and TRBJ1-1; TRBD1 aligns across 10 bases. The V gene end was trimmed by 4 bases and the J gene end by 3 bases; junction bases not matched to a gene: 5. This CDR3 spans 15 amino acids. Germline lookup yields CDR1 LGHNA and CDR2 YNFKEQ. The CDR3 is CASSLDRGPDTEAFF. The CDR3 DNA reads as TGTGCCAGCAGCCTAGACAGGGGGCCGGACACTGAAGCTTTCTTT.

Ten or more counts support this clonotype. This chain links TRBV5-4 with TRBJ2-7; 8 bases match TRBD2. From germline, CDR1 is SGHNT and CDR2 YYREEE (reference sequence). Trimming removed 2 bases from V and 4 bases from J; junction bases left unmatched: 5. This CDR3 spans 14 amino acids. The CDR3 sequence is CASSLIAGPYEQYF. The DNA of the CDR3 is TGTGCCAGCAGCTTAATAGCGGGACCATACGAGCAGTACTTC.

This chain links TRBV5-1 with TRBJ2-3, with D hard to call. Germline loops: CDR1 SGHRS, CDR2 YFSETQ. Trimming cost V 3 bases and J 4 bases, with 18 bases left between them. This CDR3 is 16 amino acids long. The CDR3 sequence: CASSSVVLSTPDTQYF. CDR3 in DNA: TGCGCCAGCAGCTCCGTGGTGCTTTCTACTCCAGATACGCAGTATTTT.

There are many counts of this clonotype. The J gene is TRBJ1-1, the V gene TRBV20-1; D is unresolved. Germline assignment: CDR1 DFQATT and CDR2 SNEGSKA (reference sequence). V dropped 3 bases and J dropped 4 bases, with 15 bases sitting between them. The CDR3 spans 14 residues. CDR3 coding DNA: TGCAGTGCTAGGCTTGACCGTGGGAGCACTGAAGCTTTCTTT. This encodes CSARLDRGSTEAFF.

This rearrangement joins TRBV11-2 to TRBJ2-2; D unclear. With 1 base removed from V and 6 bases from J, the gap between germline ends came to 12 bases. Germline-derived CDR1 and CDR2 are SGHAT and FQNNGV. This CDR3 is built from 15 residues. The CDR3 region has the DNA TGTGCCAGCAGCTTAGCTGAGACCGCACCCGGGGAGCTGTTTTTT. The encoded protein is CASSLAETAPGELFF. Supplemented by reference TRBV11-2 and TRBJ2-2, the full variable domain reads EAGVAQSPRYKIIEKRQSVAFWCNPISGHATLYWYQQILGQGPKLLIQFQNNGVVDDSQLPKDRFSAERLKGVDSTLKIQPAKLEDSAVYLCASSLAETAPGELFFGEGSRLTVL.

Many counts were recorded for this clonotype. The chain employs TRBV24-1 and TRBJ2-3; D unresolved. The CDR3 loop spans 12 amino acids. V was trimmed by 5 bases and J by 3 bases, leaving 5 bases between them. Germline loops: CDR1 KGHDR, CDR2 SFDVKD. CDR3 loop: CATSAETDTQYF. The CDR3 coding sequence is TGTGCCACCAGTGCAGAGACAGATACGCAGTATTTT.

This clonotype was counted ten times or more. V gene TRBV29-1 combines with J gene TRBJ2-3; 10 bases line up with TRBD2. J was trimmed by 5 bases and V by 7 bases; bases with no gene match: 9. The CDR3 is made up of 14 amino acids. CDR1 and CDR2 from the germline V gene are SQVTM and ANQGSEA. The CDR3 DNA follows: TGCAGCGCAGAGCGGGAGGGCCTTCGAGATACGCAGTATTTT. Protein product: CSAEREGLRDTQYF.

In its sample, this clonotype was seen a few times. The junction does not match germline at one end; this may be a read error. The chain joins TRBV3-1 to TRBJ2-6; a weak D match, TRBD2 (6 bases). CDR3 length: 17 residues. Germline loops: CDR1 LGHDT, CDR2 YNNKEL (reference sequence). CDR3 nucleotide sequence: TGTGCCAGCACCCAAAGCGGACTAACTCCTGGGGCCAACGTCCTGACTTTC. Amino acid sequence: CASTQSGLTPGANVLTF.

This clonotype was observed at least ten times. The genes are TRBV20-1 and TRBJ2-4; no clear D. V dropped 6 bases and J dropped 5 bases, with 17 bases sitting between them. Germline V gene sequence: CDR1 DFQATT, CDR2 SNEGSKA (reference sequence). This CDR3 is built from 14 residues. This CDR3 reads CSARPFLRQNIQYF. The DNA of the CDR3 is TGCAGTGCCAGGCCGTTTCTGAGGCAAAACATTCAGTACTTC.

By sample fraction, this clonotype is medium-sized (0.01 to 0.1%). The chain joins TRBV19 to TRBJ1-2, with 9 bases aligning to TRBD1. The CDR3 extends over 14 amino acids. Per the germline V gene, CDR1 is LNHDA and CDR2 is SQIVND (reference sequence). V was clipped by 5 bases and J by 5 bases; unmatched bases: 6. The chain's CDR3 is CASSPRDRVYGYTF. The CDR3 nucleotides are TGTGCCAGTAGTCCGCGGGACAGGGTTTATGGCTACACCTTC.

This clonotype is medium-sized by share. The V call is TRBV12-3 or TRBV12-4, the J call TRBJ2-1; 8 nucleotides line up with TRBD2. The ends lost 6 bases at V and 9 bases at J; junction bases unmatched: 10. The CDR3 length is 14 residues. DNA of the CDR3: TGTGCCAGCAGCATCGCGGGGGGTGCCGGTGAGCAGTTCTTC. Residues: CASSIAGGAGEQFF.

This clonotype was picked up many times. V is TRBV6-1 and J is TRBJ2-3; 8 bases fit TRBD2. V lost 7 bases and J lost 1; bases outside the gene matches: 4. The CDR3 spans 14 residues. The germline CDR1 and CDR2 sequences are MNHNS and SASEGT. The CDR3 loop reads CASTAGVGTDTQYF. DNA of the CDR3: TGTGCCAGCACAGCGGGAGTGGGCACAGATACGCAGTATTTT.

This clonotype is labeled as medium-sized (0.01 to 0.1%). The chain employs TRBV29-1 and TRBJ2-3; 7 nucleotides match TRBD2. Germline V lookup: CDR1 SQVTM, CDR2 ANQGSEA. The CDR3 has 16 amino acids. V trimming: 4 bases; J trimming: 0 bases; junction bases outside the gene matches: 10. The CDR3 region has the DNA TGCAGCGTTGCCAGCGGGATGCGCTCTAGCACAGATACGCAGTATTTT. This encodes CSVASGMRSSTDTQYF.

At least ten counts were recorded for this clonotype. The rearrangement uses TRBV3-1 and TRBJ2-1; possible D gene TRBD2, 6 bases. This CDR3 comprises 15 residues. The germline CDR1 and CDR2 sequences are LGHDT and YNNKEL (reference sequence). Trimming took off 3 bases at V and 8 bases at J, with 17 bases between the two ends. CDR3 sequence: CASSHSSERIDEQFF. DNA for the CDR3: TGTGCCAGCAGCCATTCTAGCGAGAGGATCGATGAGCAGTTCTTC.

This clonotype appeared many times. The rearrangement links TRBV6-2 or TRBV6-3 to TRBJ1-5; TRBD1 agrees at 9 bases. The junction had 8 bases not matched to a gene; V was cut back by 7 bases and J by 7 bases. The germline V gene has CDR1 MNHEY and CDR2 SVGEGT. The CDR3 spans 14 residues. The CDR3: CASKAQGAGQPQHF. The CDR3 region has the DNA TGTGCCAGCAAGGCACAGGGGGCTGGACAGCCCCAGCATTTT.

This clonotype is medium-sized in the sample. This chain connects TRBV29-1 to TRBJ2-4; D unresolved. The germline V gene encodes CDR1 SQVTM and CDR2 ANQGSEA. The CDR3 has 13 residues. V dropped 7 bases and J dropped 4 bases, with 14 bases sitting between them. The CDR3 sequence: CSAMRTTKNIQYF. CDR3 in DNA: TGCAGCGCCATGCGGACGACGAAAAACATTCAGTACTTC.

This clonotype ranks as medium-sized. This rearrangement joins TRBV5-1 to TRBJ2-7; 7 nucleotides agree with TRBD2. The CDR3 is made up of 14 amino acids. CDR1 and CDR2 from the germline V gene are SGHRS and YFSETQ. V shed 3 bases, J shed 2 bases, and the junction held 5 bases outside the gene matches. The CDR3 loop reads CASSSRDYAYEQYF. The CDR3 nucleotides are TGCGCCAGCAGCTCCCGGGACTACGCCTACGAGCAGTACTTC.

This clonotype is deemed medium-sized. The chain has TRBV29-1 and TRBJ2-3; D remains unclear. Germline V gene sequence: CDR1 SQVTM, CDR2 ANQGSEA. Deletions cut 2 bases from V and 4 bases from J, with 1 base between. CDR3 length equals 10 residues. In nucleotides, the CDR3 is TGCAGCGTTGAATCAGATACGCAGTATTTT. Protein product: CSVESDTQYF.

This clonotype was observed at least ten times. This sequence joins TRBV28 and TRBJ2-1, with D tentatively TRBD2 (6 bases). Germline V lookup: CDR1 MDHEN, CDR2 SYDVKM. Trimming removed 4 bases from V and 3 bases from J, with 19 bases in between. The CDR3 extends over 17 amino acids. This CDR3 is CASSSMDLSGLYNEQFF. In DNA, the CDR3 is TGTGCCAGCAGTTCAATGGACCTGAGCGGGCTCTACAATGAGCAGTTCTTC.

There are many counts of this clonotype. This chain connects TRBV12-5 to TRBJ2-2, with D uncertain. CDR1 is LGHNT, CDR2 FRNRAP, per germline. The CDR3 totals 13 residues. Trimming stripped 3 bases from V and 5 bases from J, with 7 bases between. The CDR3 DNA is TGTGCTAGTGGTTTCCTTGGGACCGGGGAGCTGTTTTTT. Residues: CASGFLGTGELFF. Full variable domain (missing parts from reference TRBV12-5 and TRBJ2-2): DARVTQTPRHKVTEMGQEVTMRCQPILGHNTVFWYRQTMMQGLELLAYFRNRAPLDDSGMPKDRFSAEMPDATLATLKIQPSEPRDSAVYFCASGFLGTGELFFGEGSRLTVL.

Here the CDR3 reads CASSLRGATDTQYF. CDR3 bases: TGTGCCAGCAGCTTAAGGGGGGCCACAGATACGCAGTATTTT. The rearrangement uses TRBV7-2 and TRBJ2-3; D could derive from TRBD1 or TRBD2 (6 bases each). The CDR3 has 14 amino acids. The ends were cut back, 2 bases at V and 2 bases at J, with 8 bases in the middle. Germline V CDR1 and CDR2: SGHTA, FQGNSA.

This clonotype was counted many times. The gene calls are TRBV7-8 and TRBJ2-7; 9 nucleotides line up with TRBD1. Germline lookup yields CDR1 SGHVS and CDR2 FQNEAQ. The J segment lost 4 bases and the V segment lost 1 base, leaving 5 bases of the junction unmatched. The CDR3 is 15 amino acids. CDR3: CASSLVTGGRYEQYF. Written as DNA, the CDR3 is TGTGCCAGCAGCTTAGTTACAGGGGGCAGGTACGAGCAGTACTTC.

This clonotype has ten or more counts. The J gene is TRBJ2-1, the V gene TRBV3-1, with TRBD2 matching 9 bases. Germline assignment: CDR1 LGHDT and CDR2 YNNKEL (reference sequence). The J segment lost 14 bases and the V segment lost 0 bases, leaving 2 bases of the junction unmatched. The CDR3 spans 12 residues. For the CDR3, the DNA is TGTGCCAGCAGCCAAGAGGCGGGAGGGAAGTTCTTC. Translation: CASSQEAGGKFF.

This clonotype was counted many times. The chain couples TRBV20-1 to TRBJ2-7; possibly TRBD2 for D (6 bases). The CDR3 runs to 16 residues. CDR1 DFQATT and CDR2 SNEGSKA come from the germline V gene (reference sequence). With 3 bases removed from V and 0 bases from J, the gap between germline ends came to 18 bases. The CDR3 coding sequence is TGCAGTGCTAGGGAAATCCTAGCGATCAGCTCCTACGAGCAGTACTTC. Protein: CSAREILAISSYEQYF.

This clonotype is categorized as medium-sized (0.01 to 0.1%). Here the CDR3 DNA reads TGCAGTGCTAGAGATTGGGTTGGCGGAGAGACCCAGTACTTC. Amino acids: CSARDWVGGETQYF. The genes are TRBV20-1 and TRBJ2-5; no clear D gene. The V end was cut by 0 bases, the J end by 4 bases, with 12 bases between. Germline V gene lookup returns CDR1 DFQATT and CDR2 SNEGSKA (reference sequence). The CDR3 loop spans 14 amino acids.

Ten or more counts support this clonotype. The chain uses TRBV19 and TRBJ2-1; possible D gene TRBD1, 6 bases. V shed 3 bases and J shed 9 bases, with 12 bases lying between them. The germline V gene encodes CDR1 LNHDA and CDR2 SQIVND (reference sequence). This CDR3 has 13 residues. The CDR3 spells CASSMGLGGEQFF. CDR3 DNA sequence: TGTGCCAGTAGTATGGGTCTAGGGGGTGAGCAGTTCTTC.

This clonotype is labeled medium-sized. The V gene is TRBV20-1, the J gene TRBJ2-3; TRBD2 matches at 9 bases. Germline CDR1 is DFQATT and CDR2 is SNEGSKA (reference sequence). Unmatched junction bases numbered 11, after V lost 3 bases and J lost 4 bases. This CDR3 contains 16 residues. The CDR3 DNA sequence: TGCAGTGCTAGGGGGTGGCGGGAGGGCCTGGCAGATACGCAGTATTTT. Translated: CSARGWREGLADTQYF.

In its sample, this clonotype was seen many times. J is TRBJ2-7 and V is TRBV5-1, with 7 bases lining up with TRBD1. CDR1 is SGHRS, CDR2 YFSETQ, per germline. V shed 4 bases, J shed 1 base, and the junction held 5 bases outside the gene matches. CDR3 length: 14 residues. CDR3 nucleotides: TGCGCCAGCAGCCCAGACAGGGCGTCCTACGAGCAGTACTTC. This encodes CASSPDRASYEQYF.

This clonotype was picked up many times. CDR3: CASSPGQVEPQHF. In nucleotides, the CDR3 is TGTGCCAGCAGCCCGGGACAGGTCGAGCCCCAGCATTTT. The chain employs TRBV5-5 and TRBJ1-5; 8 bases are a match to TRBD1. The V gene end was trimmed by 4 bases and the J gene end by 8 bases; junction bases not matched to a gene: 5. CDR1 SGHKS and CDR2 YYEKEE come from the germline V gene (reference sequence). The CDR3 loop spans 13 amino acids.

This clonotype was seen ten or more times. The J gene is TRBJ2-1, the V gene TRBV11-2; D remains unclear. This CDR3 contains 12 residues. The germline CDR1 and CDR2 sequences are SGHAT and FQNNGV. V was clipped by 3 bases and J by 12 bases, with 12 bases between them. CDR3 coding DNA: TGTGCCAGCAGCTTGAGTGCCGGGTCGCAGTTCTTC. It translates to CASSLSAGSQFF.